The 30 T cell receptor beta chains given below trace back to one sample, sequenced in a study of blood T cell repertoires in COVID-19. Clones were sequenced by immunoSEQ multiplex PCR, and TCRdb holds only the in-frame ones, with some missing. Of roughly 280,000 clones detected, about 86% appear once; the ten largest clones hold around 1.8%. Sequenced: peripheral blood. The receptor source for this set is a man under 40 with active or convalescent COVID-19.

The chain has TRBV7-9 and TRBJ2-1; perhaps TRBD2 as D (5 bases). The ends were cut back, 5 bases at V and 0 bases at J, with 11 bases in the middle. CDR1 and CDR2 from the germline V gene are SEHNR and FQNEAQ (reference sequence). This CDR3 has 15 residues. This CDR3 reads CASSPLGSSYNEQFF. The CDR3 nucleotides are TGTGCCAGCAGCCCTCTGGGGAGCTCCTACAATGAGCAGTTCTTC. Complete variable domain (other parts from reference TRBV7-9 and TRBJ2-1): DTGVSQNPRHKITKRGQNVTFRCDPISEHNRLYWYRQTLGQGPEFLTYFQNEAQLEKSRLLSDRFSAERPKGSFSTLEIQRTEQGDSAMYLCASSPLGSSYNEQFFGPGTRLTVL.

The V and J genes are TRBV30 and TRBJ1-5; D remains ambiguous. Trimming took 1 base from V and 3 from J, leaving 4 bases between them. This CDR3 contains 12 residues. Looked up from germline, CDR1 is GTSNPN and CDR2 is SVGIG (reference sequence). CDR3 residues: CAWSEHNQPQHF. CDR3 DNA: TGTGCCTGGAGTGAACACAATCAGCCCCAGCATTTT.

This clone was observed once. J is TRBJ2-7 and V is TRBV6-1, with D tentatively TRBD2 (7 bases). V shed 3 bases and J shed 3 bases, with 18 bases lying between them. CDR3 length: 16 amino acids. Germline-derived CDR1 and CDR2 are MNHNS and SASEGT. The CDR3: CASSDINRGAVYEQYF. The CDR3 bases are TGTGCCAGCAGTGATATAAACCGGGGGGCAGTCTACGAGCAGTACTTC.

The V call is TRBV6-5, the J call TRBJ1-1; D is unresolved. Germline V gene lookup returns CDR1 MNHEY and CDR2 SVGAGI. V lost 8 bases and J lost 3, with 7 bases in between. CDR3 length: 11 residues. The CDR3 DNA sequence: TGTGCCAGCCTAGGCGACACTGAAGCTTTCTTT. It codes for CASLGDTEAFF.

This sequence joins TRBV19 and TRBJ2-2, with TRBD2 matching over 13 bases. The CDR3 is made up of 15 amino acids. The V gene end was trimmed by 5 bases and the J gene end by 5 bases; junction bases not matched to a gene: 2. Germline V gene sequence: CDR1 LNHDA, CDR2 SQIVND (reference sequence). CDR3 DNA: TGTGCCAGTAGTGGACTAGCGGGGGTAACCGGGGAGCTGTTTTTT. Translation: CASSGLAGVTGELFF.

The chain recombines TRBV5-1 with TRBJ1-2; TRBD1 might be the D (6 bases). The length of the CDR3 is 16 residues. The V gene lost 4 bases and the J gene lost 0 bases, with 16 bases spanning the gap. Per germline, CDR1 SGHRS and CDR2 YFSETQ. This CDR3 reads CASSLQKQGTNYGYTF. CDR3 nucleotides: TGCGCCAGCAGCCTTCAGAAACAGGGTACTAACTATGGCTACACCTTC.

The chain has TRBV11-1 and TRBJ1-1; TRBD1 is a possible D gene (6 bases). This CDR3 has 14 residues. V dropped 3 bases and J dropped 3 bases, with 11 bases sitting between them. Germline CDR1 is SGHAT and CDR2 is FQDESV (reference sequence). CDR3 sequence: CASSFGQTYTEAFF. Here the CDR3 DNA reads TGTGCCAGCAGCTTCGGACAGACCTACACTGAAGCTTTCTTT.

This clone was counted only a few times. The V gene is TRBV5-1, the J gene TRBJ2-7; TRBD2 is a possible D gene (5 bases). The CDR3 covers 11 residues. Germline values: CDR1 SGHRS, CDR2 YFSETQ. V lost 4 bases, J lost 5 bases, and 7 bases lay in between. The CDR3 protein is CASSRGNEQYF. The CDR3 DNA reads as TGCGCCAGCAGCCGGGGTAACGAGCAGTACTTC.

This CDR3 is CSSRGGTPDTQYF. CDR3 in DNA: TGCAGCTCGAGGGGGGGTACCCCAGATACGCAGTATTTT. This rearrangement joins TRBV29-1 to TRBJ2-3, with a weak D call TRBD2 (7 bases). V shed 8 bases and J shed 4 bases, with 16 bases lying between them. From germline, CDR1 is SQVTM and CDR2 ANQGSEA. This CDR3 spans 13 amino acids.

The V call is TRBV27, the J call TRBJ2-1; TRBD1 matches 8 bases. V shed 5 bases and J 3 bases; nucleotides not matched to a gene: 3. There are 14 residues in the CDR3. Per the germline V gene, CDR1 is MNHEY and CDR2 is SMNVEV (reference sequence). The CDR3, as DNA: TGTGCCAGCAGTCAGGGGGCGGTCTACAATGAGCAGTTCTTC. It encodes CASSQGAVYNEQFF.

This clone came up a few times. The rearrangement links TRBV24-1 to TRBJ2-3; the match to TRBD1 covers 8 bases. The CDR3 sequence is 18 residues long. Germline-derived CDR1 and CDR2 are KGHDR and SFDVKD. With 3 bases clipped from V and 2 bases from J, the junction kept 12 bases outside the gene matches. The CDR3 here is CATSDVPRPGQDTDTQYF. CDR3 in DNA: TGTGCCACCAGTGATGTACCCCGTCCGGGACAGGACACAGATACGCAGTATTTT.

The chain carries TRBV5-1 and TRBJ1-1; TRBD1 matches 7 bases. The length of the CDR3 is 14 residues. Germline V CDR1 and CDR2: SGHRS, YFSETQ. V was clipped by 4 bases and J by 3 bases; unmatched bases: 6. CDR3 region: CASSLNRGDTEAFF. The CDR3 DNA follows: TGCGCCAGCAGCCTAAACAGGGGTGACACTGAAGCTTTCTTT.

The chain has TRBV27 and TRBJ2-2; D call uncertain. Germline CDR1 is MNHEY and CDR2 is SMNVEV (reference sequence). V was trimmed by 5 bases and J by 8 bases, leaving 9 bases between them. This CDR3 contains 12 residues. This chain's CDR3 is CASSTTSGELFF. The CDR3 DNA is TGTGCCAGCAGTACAACGTCGGGGGAGCTGTTTTTT.

The chain is built from TRBV30 and TRBJ1-1; weak D call: TRBD1 (6 bases). This CDR3 has 16 amino acids. The V end was cut by 4 bases, the J end by 1 base, with 19 bases between. Germline CDR1 is GTSNPN and CDR2 is SVGIG (reference sequence). CDR3 in amino acids: CAWTLTPGAPNTEAFF. CDR3 bases: TGTGCCTGGACTCTTACCCCAGGGGCACCGAACACTGAAGCTTTCTTT. The full variable domain, completed using reference TRBV30 and TRBJ1-1, is SQTIHQWPATLVQPVGSPLSLECTVEGTSNPNLYWYRQAAGRGLQLLFYSVGIGQISSEVPQNLSASRPQDRQFILSSKKLLLSDSGFYLCAWTLTPGAPNTEAFFGQGTRLTVV.

DNA of the CDR3: TGTGCCAGCAGCCCCGGGGTAGGGAACCCCTACGAGCAGTACTTC. This translates into CASSPGVGNPYEQYF. The chain uses TRBV6-5 and TRBJ2-7; tentatively, D is TRBD2 (5 bases). The V gene's germline CDR1 is MNHEY and CDR2 SVGAGI. The CDR3 is 15 residues long. The ends were cut back, 6 bases at V and 2 bases at J, with 17 bases in the middle.

The chain recombines TRBV5-1 with TRBJ2-7; 8 bases agree with TRBD1. V was pared by 4 bases and J by 1 base, with 4 bases of the junction left unmatched. This CDR3 comprises 14 residues. From germline, CDR1 is SGHRS and CDR2 YFSETQ. The CDR3 nucleotides read TGCGCCAGCAGCACCGGACAGGGATCCTACGAGCAGTACTTC. Protein sequence: CASSTGQGSYEQYF.

V usage is TRBV13 and J usage is TRBJ2-1; 12 bases agree with TRBD2. In germline, CDR1 is PRHDT, CDR2 FYEKMQ (reference sequence). Losses at the gene ends were 5 bases for V and 8 bases for J; bases not matched to a gene: 13. This CDR3 has 17 amino acids. The CDR3: CASSNEGTSGLLDEQFF. DNA for the CDR3: TGTGCCAGCAGCAACGAGGGGACTAGCGGGTTGCTGGATGAGCAGTTCTTC.

Notes on this clone: The identical CDR3 is also encoded by other nucleotide sequences in the sample. The rearrangement uses TRBV4-2 and TRBJ1-4; possible D gene TRBD1, 6 bases. The ends were cut back, 1 base at V and 8 bases at J, with 14 bases in the middle. The CDR3 is made up of 15 amino acids. Germline CDR1 reads LGHNA; CDR2 reads YNFKEQ. The CDR3 DNA reads TGTGCCAGCAGCCAAGCTCAAACAGGGCTCGAAAAACTGTTTTTT. Translated: CASSQAQTGLEKLFF.

The V call is TRBV4-2, the J call TRBJ1-4, with a possible D match to TRBD1 (6 bases). CDR3 length equals 16 residues. V dropped 0 bases and J dropped 4 bases, with 12 bases sitting between them. Germline values: CDR1 LGHNA, CDR2 YNFKEQ. The CDR3 here is CASSQDRGQLNEKLFF. The CDR3 region has the DNA TGTGCCAGCAGCCAAGATCGTGGACAGCTTAATGAAAAACTGTTTTTT.

The V call is TRBV6-6, the J call TRBJ1-2; 7 bases are a match to TRBD1. Per the germline V gene, CDR1 is MNHNY and CDR2 is SVGAGI (reference sequence). This CDR3 has 17 residues. Losses at the gene ends were 5 bases for V and 2 bases for J; bases not matched to a gene: 14. The CDR3 is CASSPRGGASPNYGYTF. The CDR3 nucleotides are TGTGCCAGCAGTCCGCGAGGGGGCGCATCCCCCAACTATGGCTACACCTTC.

This clone was observed once. The genes are TRBV4-1 and TRBJ1-2, with TRBD1 as a possible D gene (5 bases). From germline, CDR1 is MGHRA and CDR2 YSYEKL. V was pared by 0 bases and J by 4 bases, with 12 bases between. There are 15 residues in the CDR3. DNA for the CDR3: TGCGCCAGCAGCCAAGAATCCTCAGGGCGCTATGGCTACACCTTC. It codes for CASSQESSGRYGYTF.

The gene calls are TRBV5-1 and TRBJ2-5, with D perhaps matching TRBD2 (6 bases). Deletions cut 4 bases from V and 5 bases from J, with 18 bases between. CDR1 is SGHRS, CDR2 YFSETQ, per germline. The CDR3 length is 15 residues. This chain's CDR3 is CASSRGRRGEETQYF. CDR3 sequence (DNA): TGCGCCAGCAGCAGAGGGAGGAGAGGGGAGGAGACCCAGTACTTC. The variable domain in full, with the rest retrieved from reference TRBV5-1 and TRBJ2-5, is KAGVTQTPRYLIKTRGQQVTLSCSPISGHRSVSWYQQTPGQGLQFLFEYFSETQRNKGNFPGRFSGRQFSNSRSEMNVSTLELGDSALYLCASSRGRRGEETQYFGPGTRLLVL.

The chain couples TRBV5-1 to TRBJ2-2; TRBD1 matches 9 bases. Germline CDR1 SGHRS, CDR2 YFSETQ. The CDR3 has 15 residues. V gave up 7 bases and J gave up 3 bases; unmatched junction bases: 7. The DNA of the CDR3 is TGCGCCAGCTCAGAACAGGGGGCTGACACCGGGGAGCTGTTTTTT. Protein: CASSEQGADTGELFF.

V usage is TRBV5-6 and J usage is TRBJ2-7, with D possibly TRBD2 on 6 matching bases. Trimming removed 2 bases from V and 0 bases from J, with 12 bases in between. The CDR3 length is 15 residues. Germline V gene data show CDR1 as SGHDT and CDR2 as YYEEEE. The CDR3 loop is CASSLGGPSSYEQYF. The CDR3 DNA reads as TGTGCCAGCAGCTTAGGAGGGCCAAGCTCCTACGAGCAGTACTTC.

This chain links TRBV5-6 with TRBJ1-2; the match to TRBD1 covers 8 bases. V trimming: 3 bases; J trimming: 6 bases; junction bases outside the gene matches: 7. Germline-derived CDR1 and CDR2 are SGHDT and YYEEEE. The CDR3 sequence is 14 residues long. This CDR3 is CASSSLAGGDGYTF. The CDR3 DNA reads as TGTGCCAGCAGCTCCCTGGCAGGGGGCGATGGCTACACCTTC.

This clone was observed a handful of times. The chain combines TRBV5-1 with TRBJ2-4; TRBD1 matches 7 bases. Germline loops: CDR1 SGHRS, CDR2 YFSETQ. CDR3 length equals 14 residues. V lost 5 bases to trimming and J lost 8 bases; unmatched junction nucleotides: 10. DNA of the CDR3: TGCGCCAGCAGACCTAATACAGGGGCTTACATTCAGTACTTC. As protein: CASRPNTGAYIQYF.

The chain employs TRBV6-4 and TRBJ2-1, with 10 bases lining up with TRBD2. CDR3 length equals 15 residues. CDR1 is MRHNA, CDR2 SNTAGT, per germline. Losses at the gene ends were 5 bases for V and 6 bases for J; bases not matched to a gene: 7. CDR3: CASSSASGGANEQFF. DNA for the CDR3: TGTGCCAGCAGTTCCGCCAGCGGGGGGGCCAATGAGCAGTTCTTC.

The chain joins TRBV9 to TRBJ2-5; D gene unclear. The V and J ends lost 3 bases and 5 bases respectively, with 11 bases between them. CDR3 size: 13 residues. CDR1 and CDR2 (germline): SGDLS, YYNGEE. The CDR3 DNA reads as TGTGCCAGCAGCGGCGGTCGGAGCGAGACCCAGTACTTC. It is translated as CASSGGRSETQYF.

This clone is a singleton in its sample. The chain has TRBV3-1 (or the pseudogene TRBV3-2) and TRBJ1-4; TRBD1 aligns across 7 bases. CDR1 is LGHDT, CDR2 YNNKEL, per germline (reference sequence). This CDR3 spans 12 amino acids. Germline trimming cut 6 bases from V and 8 bases from J; bases unmatched to any gene: 3. The CDR3 region has the DNA TGTGCCAGCAGACAGGGGAAAGAAAAACTGTTTTTT. Its protein product is CASRQGKEKLFF.

The J gene is TRBJ2-7, the V gene TRBV27; 9 bases line up with TRBD1. V was pared by 5 bases and J by 4 bases, with 6 bases of the junction left unmatched. Germline CDR1 MNHEY, CDR2 SMNVEV (reference sequence). The CDR3 sequence is 14 residues long. In DNA form, the CDR3 reads TGTGCCAGCAGTGGGGGACAGGGCTCTTACGAGCAGTACTTC. It yields the protein CASSGGQGSYEQYF.